The 10 T cell receptor beta chains given below trace back to one sample, sequenced in a study of blood T cell repertoires in COVID-19. TCRdb's copy holds only in-frame clones and misses some; the assay was immunoSEQ multiplex PCR. The sample lists approximately 120,000 clones; approximately 90% were seen once. The sequencing input was peripheral blood. The receptors derive from a human donor with acute or convalescent COVID-19. The donor label of this sample is uncertain.

The CDR3 DNA follows: TGTGCCAGCAGCTCAGGGACAGGGAAAGCTTTCTTT. Its translation is CASSSGTGKAFF. The chain recombines TRBV7-3 with TRBJ1-1; 9 bases line up with TRBD1. The CDR3 consists of 12 residues. From germline, CDR1 is SGHTA and CDR2 FQGTGA. Trimming cost V 4 bases and J 9 bases; bases outside gene matches: 3.

The chain has TRBV5-6 and TRBJ1-6, with D perhaps TRBD1 (5 bases). The CDR3 runs to 14 residues. CDR1 is SGHDT and CDR2 is YYEEEE in the germline V gene. The V gene lost 0 bases and the J gene lost 10 bases, with 11 bases spanning the gap. The CDR3: CASSLGQGNSPLHF. CDR3 DNA sequence: TGTGCCAGCAGCTTGGGCCAGGGTAACTCACCCCTCCACTTT.

This chain joins TRBV20-1 and TRBJ2-2, with TRBD2 as a possible D gene (5 bases). There are 14 residues in the CDR3. CDR1 DFQATT and CDR2 SNEGSKA come from the germline V gene (reference sequence). Trimming stripped 3 bases from V and 2 bases from J, with 10 bases between. The CDR3 loop reads CSASSGINTGELFF. The CDR3 nucleotides are TGCAGTGCTAGTTCGGGGATAAACACCGGGGAGCTGTTTTTT.

This chain joins TRBV3-1 (or the pseudogene TRBV3-2) and TRBJ1-2, with a possible D match to TRBD1 (6 bases). The CDR3 is 15 residues long. Between the trimmed V and J ends, which lost 1 base and 7 bases, there was a span of 16 bases. Germline V lookup: CDR1 LGHDT, CDR2 YNNKEL (reference sequence). CDR3 amino acids: CASSQGNWGPFGYTF. The CDR3 region has the DNA TGTGCCAGCAGCCAAGGGAATTGGGGGCCTTTTGGCTACACCTTC.

This chain connects TRBV4-3 to TRBJ1-1; D is possibly TRBD1 (6 bases). The CDR3 runs to 15 residues. In germline, CDR1 is LGHNA, CDR2 YSLEER. V was clipped by 1 base and J by 3 bases, with 12 bases between them. Here the CDR3 reads CASSQGAGADTEAFF. CDR3 nucleotide sequence: TGCGCCAGCAGCCAAGGGGCAGGGGCAGACACTGAAGCTTTCTTT.

This rearrangement joins TRBV6-2 or TRBV6-3 to TRBJ1-2, with 10 bases aligning to TRBD1. Looked up from germline, CDR1 is MNHEY and CDR2 is SVGEGT. V dropped 5 bases and J dropped 1; count of bases not matched to a gene: 4. This CDR3 has 15 residues. The CDR3 spells CASSTWTGGNYGYTF. The CDR3 DNA sequence: TGTGCCAGCAGTACGTGGACAGGGGGTAACTATGGCTACACCTTC.

The chain combines TRBV6-5 with TRBJ2-7; 10 bases fit TRBD2. This CDR3 spans 13 amino acids. The J segment lost 7 bases and the V segment lost 6 bases, leaving 6 bases of the junction unmatched. CDR1 and CDR2 (germline): MNHEY, SVGAGI. The CDR3 nucleotides are TGTGCCAGCAGCTCTAGCGGGAGAGGGGAGCAGTACTTC. Translated, it gives CASSSSGRGEQYF.

By sample share, this clone is medium-sized. The V gene is TRBV28, the J gene TRBJ2-7; a weak D match, TRBD1 (6 bases). Germline loops: CDR1 MDHEN, CDR2 SYDVKM. The V and J ends lost 4 bases and 3 bases respectively, with 19 bases between them. The CDR3 is made up of 16 amino acids. The CDR3 region is CASSYSGRTDYYEQYF. For the CDR3, the DNA is TGTGCCAGCAGTTATTCGGGTCGGACAGACTACTACGAGCAGTACTTC.

The chain recombines TRBV6-5 with TRBJ1-6; 7 bases fit TRBD1. J was trimmed by 6 bases and V by 8 bases; bases with no gene match: 10. The CDR3 runs 15 residues. Germline loops: CDR1 MNHEY, CDR2 SVGAGI. The CDR3 region has the DNA TGTGCCAGCTTCGGGTTAGACAGGGCTAATTCACCCCTCCACTTT. It encodes CASFGLDRANSPLHF.

The J gene is TRBJ2-2, the V gene TRBV12-3 or TRBV12-4, with TRBD2 identical over 9 bases. The CDR3 is 13 amino acids. V was pared by 7 bases and J by 7 bases, with 4 bases of the junction left unmatched. CDR3: CASKFSGSGELFF. The DNA of the CDR3 is TGTGCCAGCAAGTTTAGCGGGAGCGGGGAGCTGTTTTTT.